What follows are 14 T cell receptor beta chains derived from one specimen sequenced in a study of cytomegalovirus exposure and HLA in healthy donors (dated by TCRdb to 2015 to 2018). The method behind the library was the immunoSEQ multiplex PCR assay. A mixture of 60 forward primers for TCR Vbeta segments and 13 reverse primers for TCR Jbeta segments was used in the multiplex PCR. TCRdb carries this immuneACCESS record with in-frame sequences only. Its versions omit some clonotypes, under half of them owing to an unresolved V gene in the studies checked, with the rest unexplained. Across this sample there are around 280,000 clones, with around 90% seen only once. The top ten hold approximately 2.2% of the sample. What was sequenced was PBMCs. The receptors come from a young woman in good health and CMV-seronegative.

The table lists this clone with a few counts. This chain joins TRBV10-2 and TRBJ1-2, with a weak D call TRBD1 (5 bases). The V end lost 3 bases, the J end lost 8 bases, and 19 bases lay between the germline ends. Looked up from germline, CDR1 is WSHSY and CDR2 is SAAADI. The CDR3 length is 15 residues. CDR3 DNA sequence: TGCGCCAGCAGTGACCCAACTGGGGCAGGGAACGGCTACACCTTC. Protein product: CASSDPTGAGNGYTF.

CDR3 sequence (DNA): TGTGCCAGCAGCTTAGGGCCTAGCGGGGGCTACGAGCAGTACTTC. Protein sequence: CASSLGPSGGYEQYF. The chain employs TRBV11-3 and TRBJ2-7; 10 bases are a match to TRBD2. CDR3 length: 15 amino acids. Per the germline V gene, CDR1 is SGHNT and CDR2 is YENEEA. The trim removed 1 base at V and 3 bases at J, leaving 3 bases unmatched.

This clone has more than one count but fewer than ten. V and J are TRBV6-5 and TRBJ1-3; a weak D match, TRBD1 (6 bases). V lost 2 bases and J 1 base, leaving 6 bases between the germline ends. Germline CDR1 is MNHEY and CDR2 is SVGAGI. This CDR3 contains 14 residues. CDR3: CASSYQGSGNTIYF. DNA for the CDR3: TGTGCCAGCAGTTACCAGGGGTCTGGAAACACCATATATTTT.

The chain joins TRBV25-1 to TRBJ1-4, with 8 bases that match TRBD1. The CDR3 has 16 amino acids. V lost 0 bases, J lost 5 bases, and 5 bases stayed unmatched. Per germline, CDR1 MGHDK and CDR2 SYGVNS. Here the CDR3 DNA reads TGTGCCAGCAGTGAATATGGACAGGGAGGAAATGAAAAACTGTTTTTT. It codes for CASSEYGQGGNEKLFF.

V and J are TRBV11-2 and TRBJ1-1; 7 bases are shared with TRBD1. This CDR3 is built from 14 residues. V trimming: 2 bases; J trimming: 3 bases; junction bases outside the gene matches: 3. Germline CDR1 and CDR2: SGHAT and FQNNGV. This CDR3 reads CASSLLQGYTEAFF. The CDR3 bases are TGTGCCAGCAGCTTATTACAGGGGTACACTGAAGCTTTCTTT.

Notes on this clone: The limits of the CDR3 on the DNA are not certain, so only TCRdb's listed CDR3 is given. The chain carries TRBV6-6 and TRBJ1-5; the table's D gene call, TRBD1, was not cross checked with the DNA. The germline V gene encodes CDR1 MNHNY and CDR2 SVGAGI (reference sequence). Inclusive of both ends, the CDR3 amounts to 15 amino acids. This CDR3 reads CASSTSTGSNQPQHF.

This chain links TRBV11-2 with TRBJ1-2; 7 nucleotides line up with TRBD1. From germline, CDR1 is SGHAT and CDR2 FQNNGV. The CDR3 has 14 residues. After removal of 3 bases from V and 6 bases from J, the junction contained 7 bases not matched to a gene. This chain's CDR3 is CASSFQIGTDGYTF. The CDR3, as DNA: TGTGCCAGCAGCTTTCAAATAGGGACAGATGGCTACACCTTC.

About this clone itself: The sample carries other DNA sequences with the same CDR3. J is TRBJ1-1 and V is TRBV29-1; D is possibly TRBD1 (6 bases). The length of the CDR3 is 12 residues. V lost 3 bases and J lost 4, with 9 bases in between. Germline V gene data show CDR1 as SQVTM and CDR2 as ANQGSEA. Here the CDR3 DNA reads TGCAGCGTTGAGCGAGGGGGCACTGAAGCTTTCTTT. Protein: CSVERGGTEAFF.

Turning to this clone: Within the sample, other DNA sequences also encode this same CDR3. The V gene is TRBV5-6, the J gene TRBJ1-2, with D unclear. Trimming removed 2 bases at V and 0 bases at J, with 5 bases between. Germline V lookup: CDR1 SGHDT, CDR2 YYEEEE. The CDR3 runs 13 residues. The CDR3 sequence is CASSLTANYGYTF. The CDR3 DNA reads as TGTGCCAGCAGCTTAACAGCTAACTATGGCTACACCTTC.

The chain uses TRBV6-4 and TRBJ2-7; 9 nucleotides align to TRBD1. Germline loops: CDR1 MRHNA, CDR2 SNTAGT. J lost 6 bases, V lost 6 bases, and 15 bases had no gene match. The CDR3 loop spans 16 amino acids. The CDR3 DNA is TGTGCCAGCAGACTCCGGGACAGGGTCGAGAAGGGCGAGCAGTACTTC. Protein sequence: CASRLRDRVEKGEQYF.

The chain joins TRBV9 to TRBJ2-2; tentatively, D is TRBD1 (5 bases). Per the germline V gene, CDR1 is SGDLS and CDR2 is YYNGEE. V dropped 8 bases and J dropped 2 bases, with 13 bases sitting between them. The CDR3 runs to 14 residues. CDR3 DNA sequence: TGTGCCAGTGAAGACAGCTTAAACACCGGGGAGCTGTTTTTT. This translates into CASEDSLNTGELFF.

This clone occurred a few times. This chain links TRBV19 with TRBJ1-1, with D perhaps matching TRBD1 (5 bases). V was shortened by 5 bases and J by 11 bases, with 21 bases between the two germline ends. The length of the CDR3 is 14 residues. Germline V gives CDR1 LNHDA, CDR2 SQIVND (reference sequence). The CDR3 DNA reads as TGTGCCAGTAGTCCGGCCGGGACTCCACAAGCGGCTTTCTTT. It translates to CASSPAGTPQAAFF.

V and J are TRBV12-5 and TRBJ2-7; TRBD2 matches at 7 bases. The CDR3 consists of 16 residues. The germline CDR1 and CDR2 sequences are LGHNT and FRNRAP. Germline trimming cut 0 bases from V and 0 bases from J; bases unmatched to any gene: 5. This CDR3 reads CASGLVQGGSSYEQYF. The CDR3 coding sequence is TGTGCTAGTGGTTTGGTTCAGGGAGGGAGCTCCTACGAGCAGTACTTC.

V and J are TRBV6-6 and TRBJ2-7, with D possibly matching TRBD2 (6 bases). V was pared by 0 bases and J by 3 bases, with 9 bases between. This CDR3 is built from 14 residues. CDR1 is MNHNY and CDR2 is SVGAGI in the germline V gene (reference sequence). The CDR3 sequence: CASSYSGTHYEQYF. CDR3 bases: TGTGCCAGCAGTTACTCCGGGACTCACTACGAGCAGTACTTC.